A selection of T cell receptor beta chains follows, all from one sample in a study of blood T cell repertoires in COVID-19. TCRdb's table, derived via immunoSEQ multiplex PCR, lists solely in-frame clones and lacks some. The sample shows about 200,000 clones, just under 85% of them seen only once. Source material: peripheral blood. The origin of the receptors is a man in his fifties or sixties with COVID-19, enrolled during active disease. CDR3s leave out the opening cysteine and the closing phenylalanine or tryptophan.

ASRREISSSYNEQF | TRBV11-1
ASGRGAAQETQY | TRBV12-5
ASGRQPTGSTEAF | TRBV19
ASSLSSGQGSYEQY | TRBV28
ASSEGLAGETQY | TRBV2
ASSPGRETDTQY | TRBV6-2/TRBV6-3
ASSLNSYNEQF | TRBV12-3/TRBV12-4
ASSPRTSGNSYEQY | TRBV5-1
ASSQDPRGGNEKLF | TRBV4-1
ARGREGLSYEQY | TRBV19
SVAVGYNQPQH | TRBV29-1
AWSTRYSRTGELF | TRBV30
ASSLDFRGRPYGYT | TRBV7-7
ASSQARTGGYT | TRBV14
ASSAGQLNTEAF | TRBV9
ASSVETGTLF | TRBV9
ASSLDRDDGNQPQH | TRBV19
ASSPPESVKRGDTQY | TRBV7-2
AISLNRGQFYGYT | TRBV10-3
ASSLEGRFSGNTIY | TRBV7-6
ASSPPSGYEQY | TRBV3-1/TRBV3-2
ASIQDRGNTEAF | TRBV6-5
ASTPTGVPSGNTIY | TRBV25-1
ASSQGEADGYT | TRBV3-1/TRBV3-2
ASSLEGERLSEQF | TRBV5-1
ATSDLRGGYT | TRBV24-1
ASSIIPTNEKLF | TRBV28
ATMDSSYNEQF | TRBV15
ASGDRKKGSYGYT | TRBV19
ASRPSNRGRAF | TRBV7-9
ASSLSGPLQEIYGYT | TRBV27